This T cell receptor beta chain was sequenced during a study of Tregs in tolerant kidney transplant recipients. General observations from the study: Donor-specific Treg expansion exceeded global Treg expansion in tolerant patients, suggesting antigen drive. The small number of patients limits these findings pending further validation. Some patients' samples used different primers over time, so nucleotide sequences weren't comparable.

Clones were sequenced by immunoSEQ multiplex PCR, and TCRdb holds only the in-frame ones, with some missing. The table has around 74,000 clones, roughly 98% seen once; the top ten hold roughly 0.59%. V was pared by 5 bases and J by 4 bases, with 17 bases between. CDR3 length: 15 residues. CDR1 SGHVS and CDR2 FQNEAQ come from the germline V gene. In regard to this clone: What it recognizes is unknown.

CD4+CD25+CD127- Tregs, CD4+CD25- non-Tregs, CD4 and CD8 cells were sorted. Source: CD4+ T cells from blood, taken before the transplant. This chain joins TRBV7-8 and TRBJ1-2; possibly TRBD1 for D (6 bases). The source is a human donor who received a combined kidney and bone marrow transplant. The CDR3 loop is CASSQQGGLGYGYTF. DNA of the CDR3: TGTGCCAGCAGCCAACAGGGCGGGCTTGGCTATGGCTACACCTTC.